This is a list of T cell receptor beta chains from one sample in a study of blood T cell repertoires in COVID-19. Sequencing was performed with immunoSEQ multiplex PCR; in TCRdb, only in-frame clones are kept and a portion is missing. The data hold approximately 150,000 clones, with roughly 84% observed a single time. Sequencing was performed on PBMCs or T cells enriched from blood (not recorded which). These receptors originate from a human donor with acute COVID-19. The donor label of this sample is uncertain. Each CDR3 is given with its conserved first and last residue. The D gene is left open where the match is weak. Rows may omit the clone size; those that give it use once, few, many or a size class.

clone_size: -; v_call: TRBV4-1; j_call: TRBJ1-6; d_call: TRBD1; cdr3_aa: CASSQVPRGRGSPLHF; cdr3_nt: TGCGCCAGCAGCCAAGTTCCCAGGGGGAGAGGTTCACCCCTCCACTTT
clone_size: -; v_call: TRBV7-9; j_call: TRBJ2-7; d_call: TRBD1; cdr3_aa: CASSLGQGADEQYF; cdr3_nt: TGTGCCAGCAGCTTAGGGCAGGGGGCCGACGAGCAGTACTTC
clone_size: -; v_call: TRBV10-3; j_call: TRBJ2-3; d_call: TRBD2; cdr3_aa: CAISRLAGGLTSTDTQYF; cdr3_nt: TGTGCCATCAGTCGGCTAGCGGGGGGCCTCACTAGCACAGATACGCAGTATTTT
clone_size: -; v_call: TRBV5-1; j_call: TRBJ2-1; d_call: -; cdr3_aa: CASSLEGVEQFF; cdr3_nt: TGCGCCAGCAGCTTGGAGGGGGTCGAGCAGTTCTTC
clone_size: -; v_call: TRBV5-1; j_call: TRBJ2-7; d_call: -; cdr3_aa: CASSLAVDWSRDEQYF; cdr3_nt: TGCGCCAGCAGCTTGGCAGTGGACTGGAGTAGGGACGAGCAGTACTTC
clone_size: -; v_call: TRBV7-9; j_call: TRBJ1-6; d_call: -; cdr3_aa: CASTTTELSYNSPLHF; cdr3_nt: TGTGCCAGCACCACCACAGAGCTCTCCTATAATTCACCCCTCCACTTT
clone_size: -; v_call: TRBV3-1/TRBV3-2; j_call: TRBJ2-5; d_call: TRBD2; cdr3_aa: CASSQDLPSSGGALETQYF; cdr3_nt: TGTGCCAGCAGCCAAGATCTTCCCTCTAGCGGGGGGGCTTTGGAGACCCAGTACTTC
clone_size: -; v_call: TRBV7-9; j_call: TRBJ1-2; d_call: -; cdr3_aa: CASSLLLRELGGYTF; cdr3_nt: TGTGCCAGCAGCCTCCTCTTACGGGAGCTTGGAGGCTACACCTTC
clone_size: -; v_call: TRBV2; j_call: TRBJ2-7; d_call: -; cdr3_aa: CASSERRGAYEQYF; cdr3_nt: TGTGCCAGCAGTGAACGCCGTGGGGCGTACGAGCAGTACTTC
clone_size: -; v_call: TRBV4-1; j_call: TRBJ2-6; d_call: -; cdr3_aa: CASSQGRASSGANVLTF; cdr3_nt: TGCGCCAGCAGCCAAGGCAGGGCGAGCTCTGGGGCCAACGTCCTGACTTTC
clone_size: -; v_call: TRBV27; j_call: TRBJ1-2; d_call: -; cdr3_aa: CASKDGREGYGYTF; cdr3_nt: TGTGCCAGCAAAGATGGCAGGGAGGGCTATGGCTACACCTTC
clone_size: -; v_call: TRBV7-6; j_call: TRBJ2-1; d_call: TRBD2; cdr3_aa: CASSSRTSGGALEQFF; cdr3_nt: TGTGCCAGCAGCTCCCGGACTAGCGGGGGGGCGTTAGAGCAGTTCTTC
clone_size: few; v_call: TRBV4-1; j_call: TRBJ1-1; d_call: -; cdr3_aa: CASSFGSQRGDTEAFF; cdr3_nt: TGCGCCAGCAGCTTCGGGAGTCAGAGGGGTGACACTGAAGCTTTCTTT
clone_size: -; v_call: TRBV5-1; j_call: TRBJ2-5; d_call: TRBD2; cdr3_aa: CASSLELAGETQYF; cdr3_nt: TGCGCCAGCAGCTTGGAGCTAGCGGGAGAGACCCAGTACTTC
clone_size: -; v_call: TRBV24-1; j_call: TRBJ2-5; d_call: -; cdr3_aa: CATRSFQETQYF; cdr3_nt: TGTGCCACCCGGAGCTTCCAAGAGACCCAGTACTTC
clone_size: -; v_call: TRBV18; j_call: TRBJ1-4; d_call: TRBD1; cdr3_aa: CASTGETNEKLFF; cdr3_nt: TGTGCCAGCACAGGGGAGACTAATGAAAAACTGTTTTTT
clone_size: -; v_call: TRBV5-1; j_call: TRBJ1-3; d_call: TRBD1; cdr3_aa: CASSFGQATSGNTIYF; cdr3_nt: TGCGCCAGCAGCTTCGGACAGGCAACCTCTGGAAACACCATATATTTT
clone_size: -; v_call: TRBV5-1; j_call: TRBJ1-1; d_call: TRBD1; cdr3_aa: CASSLLGQGLNTEAFF; cdr3_nt: TGCGCCAGCAGCTTGTTAGGACAGGGCCTGAACACTGAAGCTTTCTTT
clone_size: -; v_call: TRBV14; j_call: TRBJ2-7; d_call: TRBD2; cdr3_aa: CASSQIGLGGYEQYF; cdr3_nt: TGTGCCAGCAGCCAAATAGGACTAGGAGGCTACGAGCAGTACTTC
clone_size: -; v_call: TRBV7-2; j_call: TRBJ2-1; d_call: -; cdr3_aa: CASSLAGARNEQFF; cdr3_nt: TGTGCCAGCAGCTTGGCGGGGGCCCGCAATGAGCAGTTCTTC
clone_size: -; v_call: TRBV9; j_call: TRBJ2-3; d_call: -; cdr3_aa: CASSVYGGSSTDTQYF; cdr3_nt: TGTGCCAGCAGCGTCTATGGGGGGTCTAGCACAGATACGCAGTATTTT
clone_size: -; v_call: TRBV7-3; j_call: TRBJ1-2; d_call: TRBD1; cdr3_aa: CASSPRTGDGYGYTF; cdr3_nt: TGTGCCAGCAGCCCCCGGACAGGGGATGGTTATGGCTACACCTTC
clone_size: -; v_call: TRBV25-1; j_call: TRBJ1-6; d_call: TRBD1; cdr3_aa: CASRGDRGNSPLHF; cdr3_nt: TGTGCCAGCAGGGGGGACAGGGGTAATTCACCCCTCCACTTT
clone_size: once; v_call: TRBV5-4; j_call: TRBJ2-7; d_call: -; cdr3_aa: CASSRGLGTTYEQYF; cdr3_nt: TGTGCCAGCAGCAGGGGACTGGGGACGACCTACGAGCAGTACTTC
clone_size: once; v_call: TRBV6-5; j_call: TRBJ2-1; d_call: TRBD1; cdr3_aa: CASSRDSNEQFF; cdr3_nt: TGTGCCAGCAGTCGGGACAGCAATGAGCAGTTCTTC
clone_size: few; v_call: TRBV10-1; j_call: TRBJ1-2; d_call: -; cdr3_aa: CASSEGQGYGYTF; cdr3_nt: TGCGCCAGCAGTGAAGGCCAGGGCTATGGCTACACCTTC
clone_size: few; v_call: TRBV5-1; j_call: TRBJ2-3; d_call: -; cdr3_aa: CASSPDSSLTDTQYF; cdr3_nt: TGCGCCAGCAGCCCCGACTCATCCCTCACAGATACGCAGTATTTT
clone_size: -; v_call: TRBV13; j_call: TRBJ1-2; d_call: TRBD1; cdr3_aa: CASSLGGQDYGYTF; cdr3_nt: TGTGCCAGCAGCTTAGGAGGACAGGACTATGGCTACACCTTC
clone_size: -; v_call: TRBV5-1; j_call: TRBJ2-3; d_call: TRBD1; cdr3_aa: CASSRDRVTDTQYF; cdr3_nt: TGCGCCAGCAGCCGGGACAGGGTGACAGATACGCAGTATTTT
clone_size: -; v_call: TRBV2; j_call: TRBJ2-5; d_call: TRBD1; cdr3_aa: CASRTRTGQETQYF; cdr3_nt: TGTGCCAGCCGCACCCGGACAGGGCAAGAGACCCAGTACTTC
clone_size: -; v_call: TRBV12-5; j_call: TRBJ2-2; d_call: TRBD2; cdr3_aa: CASGLVVLAGGSNTGELFF; cdr3_nt: TGTGCTAGTGGTTTGGTAGTGTTAGCGGGGGGCTCGAACACCGGGGAGCTGTTTTTT
clone_size: -; v_call: TRBV7-6; j_call: TRBJ2-7; d_call: -; cdr3_aa: CASSSGSSGESYEQYF; cdr3_nt: TGTGCCAGCAGCAGTGGGAGTTCTGGTGAATCCTACGAGCAGTACTTC
clone_size: -; v_call: TRBV4-2; j_call: TRBJ2-1; d_call: -; cdr3_aa: CASSQDVEPGAYNEQFF; cdr3_nt: TGTGCCAGCAGCCAAGATGTTGAGCCAGGGGCGTACAATGAGCAGTTCTTC
clone_size: -; v_call: TRBV25-1; j_call: TRBJ1-2; d_call: -; cdr3_aa: CASSESGRPYGYTF; cdr3_nt: TGTGCCAGCAGTGAATCCGGCAGGCCCTATGGCTACACCTTC
clone_size: few; v_call: TRBV6-5; j_call: TRBJ2-7; d_call: TRBD1; cdr3_aa: CASSPWTGVSYEQYF; cdr3_nt: TGTGCCAGCAGTCCTTGGACAGGTGTGTCCTACGAGCAGTACTTC
clone_size: -; v_call: TRBV30; j_call: TRBJ2-4; d_call: TRBD1; cdr3_aa: CAWSVLRTGGSRGGKNIQYF; cdr3_nt: TGTGCCTGGAGTGTCTTAAGGACAGGGGGCTCGAGGGGTGGCAAAAACATTCAGTACTTC
clone_size: once; v_call: TRBV5-4; j_call: TRBJ2-1; d_call: -; cdr3_aa: CASSPRGGGAYNEQFF; cdr3_nt: TGTGCCAGCAGCCCCCGGGGAGGGGGGGCATACAATGAGCAGTTCTTC
clone_size: -; v_call: TRBV3-1/TRBV3-2; j_call: TRBJ1-2; d_call: -; cdr3_aa: CASSQVWGDGYTF; cdr3_nt: TGTGCCAGCAGCCAAGTTTGGGGGGATGGCTACACCTTC
clone_size: -; v_call: TRBV29-1; j_call: TRBJ2-5; d_call: TRBD1; cdr3_aa: CSAVLGGETQYF; cdr3_nt: TGCAGCGCCGTACTAGGGGGCGAGACCCAGTACTTC
clone_size: -; v_call: TRBV19; j_call: TRBJ1-1; d_call: -; cdr3_aa: CASSIGAAARAFF; cdr3_nt: TGTGCCAGTAGTATAGGGGCAGCCGCTCGAGCTTTCTTT
clone_size: few; v_call: TRBV10-1; j_call: TRBJ1-1; d_call: -; cdr3_aa: CASSAGVNTEAFF; cdr3_nt: TGCGCCAGCAGCGCCGGGGTAAACACTGAAGCTTTCTTT
clone_size: -; v_call: TRBV7-7; j_call: TRBJ2-5; d_call: -; cdr3_aa: CASTPGRGLQETQYF; cdr3_nt: TGTGCCAGCACCCCTGGGCGGGGCCTCCAAGAGACCCAGTACTTC
clone_size: -; v_call: TRBV7-9; j_call: TRBJ1-3; d_call: -; cdr3_aa: CASTSKEVLSGNTIYF; cdr3_nt: TGTGCCAGCACCTCCAAGGAGGTCCTCTCTGGAAACACCATATATTTT
clone_size: once; v_call: TRBV7-8; j_call: TRBJ2-3; d_call: -; cdr3_aa: CAGGASRSSTDTQYF; cdr3_nt: TGTGCGGGGGGGGCCAGCCGGAGTTCAACAGATACGCAGTATTTT
clone_size: -; v_call: TRBV7-2; j_call: TRBJ2-7; d_call: -; cdr3_aa: CASSLGAPPLYEQYF; cdr3_nt: TGTGCCAGCAGCTTAGGAGCACCGCCCCTCTACGAGCAGTACTTC
clone_size: -; v_call: TRBV11-1; j_call: TRBJ2-5; d_call: TRBD2; cdr3_aa: CASSRTSGGGETQYF; cdr3_nt: TGTGCCAGCAGCCGGACTAGCGGGGGGGGAGAGACCCAGTACTTC